This TCR beta chain emerged from a study of a mutant IDH1 vaccine in newly diagnosed glioma. Time point given: week 23, last vaccination. Doses comprised 300 ug of mutant IDH1 20-mer peptide each, plus topical imiquimod. Donors had new IDH1-mutant astrocytomas of WHO grade 3 or 4 (ATRX-lost). Note on this clone: Its antigen remains unidentified.

The assay was immunoSEQ multiplex PCR, and TCRdb's table has in-frame clones only and misses some. This table has tens of thousands of clones, approximately 80% appearing once. This CDR3 has 12 amino acids. Per the germline V gene, CDR1 is SNHLY and CDR2 is FYNNEI. Trimming stripped 0 bases from V and 2 bases from J, with 2 bases between. This clonotype was obtained from a man between 35 and 55 years old with glioma. The J gene is TRBJ2-7, the V gene TRBV2; no firm D call. Specimen: PBMCs, collected from a glioma patient whose treatment included an IDH1 peptide vaccine. The CDR3 bases are TGTGCCAGCAGTGAAGCGGCCTACGAGCAGTACTTC. Residues: CASSEAAYEQYF.